The clone carrying this TCR beta chain is a singleton in its sample. Its antigen is unidentified. Sequenced by immunoSEQ multiplex PCR; TCRdb stores in-frame clones only, minus some. The table records about 110,000 clones, 90% of them present only once. This sample is drawn from a study of Tregs in tolerant kidney transplant recipients. Study summary: Mixed chimerism was transient after nonmyeloablative marrow transplants from related graft donors.

Overall study results and limits: Tolerant patients' donor-specific Tregs expanded beyond overall Tregs, suggesting antigen-driven growth. Few patients were studied, so findings need validation in larger groups. Nucleotide sequences could not be compared across some patients' samples due to primer changes.

Germline CDR1 is LNHNV and CDR2 is YYDKDF (reference sequence). The CDR3 is 12 residues long. Trimming removed 1 base from V and 6 bases from J, with 6 bases in between. This TCR came from a human donor who received a combined kidney and bone marrow transplant. This chain connects TRBV15 to TRBJ1-1; no reliable D call. The sequencing used CD4+ T cells from blood, collected before the transplant. CDR3 bases: TGTGCCACCAGCAGAGGTGGAGCTGAAGCTTTCTTT. Translated, it gives CATSRGGAEAFF. Supplemented by reference TRBV15 and TRBJ1-1, the full variable domain reads DAMVIQNPRYQVTQFGKPVTLSCSQTLNHNVMYWYQQKSSQAPKLLFHYYDKDFNNEADTPDNFQSRRPNTSFCFLDIRSPGLGDTAMYLCATSRGGAEAFFGQGTRLTVV.